This T cell receptor beta chain appears in the sequencing data of a study of cytomegalovirus exposure and HLA in healthy donors. The wider study: Across around 400 genotyped donors, roughly 80% landed in the Caucasian-associated ancestry cluster.

Broader study findings: Using a false discovery rate of 0.05, a later analysis showed that around 16,000 TCR beta sequences were associated with HLA alleles.

The PCR made use of 60 Vbeta and 13 Jbeta primers. Per the original methods: A follow-up analysis tallied about 80 million unique TCR beta chains, roughly 9.9 million shared. The method was immunoSEQ multiplex PCR; TCRdb's version includes in-frame clones alone and lacks a portion of them. Clone size and the V and J calls come from that table; the DNA yielded D and trimming. The data contain about 82,000 clones, 74% of them singletons. Remarks on this clone: No antigen is known for it.

Germline values: CDR1 MDHEN, CDR2 SYDVKM. There are 14 residues in the CDR3. Deletions cut 2 bases from V and 0 bases from J, with 8 bases between. This chain joins TRBV28 and TRBJ2-7; D remains ambiguous. Sequenced input: PBMCs. The TCR originated in a woman aged 50 to 60 in good health and CMV-seropositive. This chain's CDR3 is CASSLGHLSYEQYF. CDR3 DNA: TGTGCCAGCAGTTTAGGCCACCTCTCCTACGAGCAGTACTTC.